Included here is one T cell receptor beta chain sequence, with context. The antigen remains unidentified. The sample is drawn from a study of cytomegalovirus exposure and HLA in healthy donors. The CDR3 runs to 15 residues. The trim removed 6 bases at V and 7 bases at J, leaving 7 bases unmatched. Germline V gene lookup returns CDR1 MDHEN and CDR2 SYDVKM. Regarding donors, all were healthy bone marrow donors. Broader study findings: Highest at DRB1 and lowest at HLA-C, TCR association rates differed among HLA loci in a later analysis. Being productive about 87% or about 30% of the time was typical of most TCR beta V segments in an earlier analysis.

The PCR ran on 60 Vbeta and 13 Jbeta primers. Method: immunoSEQ multiplex PCR; TCRdb's copy keeps in-frame clones and lacks some. Found here are 110,000 to 150,000 clones, about 75% of them singletons; the top ten hold 1.6%. This sequence originates from a woman in her twenties or thirties in good health and CMV-seronegative. This rearrangement joins TRBV28 to TRBJ2-1, with 12 bases identical to TRBD2. Sequencing was performed on PBMCs. CDR3 region: CASSRLAGAGNEQFF. In nucleotides, the CDR3 is TGTGCCAGCAGCAGACTAGCGGGAGCGGGGAATGAGCAGTTCTTC.